What follows describes a single T cell receptor (beta chain). Authors' methods: Amplification with reference gene primers provided the estimates of nucleated cell counts. Produced via immunoSEQ multiplex PCR; TCRdb's table is partial and in-frame only. V and J calls and clone size are as listed in that table; D and trimming were resolved from the DNA. This table holds 150,000 to 250,000 clones, roughly 80% found once. The germline V gene encodes CDR1 LGHNA and CDR2 YNFKEQ. The CDR3 totals 13 residues. The V gene lost 4 bases and the J gene lost 8 bases, with 14 bases spanning the gap. Which cohort a participant joined came from the clinical history participants gave. Each recovered donor of Cohort 3 presented with two negative PCRs, clearance, or symptom resolution. The data are from a study of blood T cell repertoires in COVID-19. Looking at the study overall: The analysed material was cDNA or gDNA that came from T cells, B-cell-depleted T cells, or PBMCs.

J is TRBJ1-2 and V is TRBV4-2; D uncertain. Sequencing was performed on PBMCs or T cells enriched from blood (not recorded which). This sequence originates from a man between 40 and 49 years old who had recovered from COVID-19. The CDR3 bases are TGTGCCAGCAGCCCCTCAGTACGGGAAGGCTACACCTTC. Translated, it gives CASSPSVREGYTF.